The 30 T cell receptor beta chains below come from one sample, sequenced in a study of blood T cell repertoires in COVID-19. TCRdb keeps only in-frame clones here, not all; method: immunoSEQ multiplex PCR. This sample yields some 40,000 clones, of which 84% are seen a single time; about 14% belongs to the top ten. The source material was peripheral blood. The receptors come from a man aged 45-65 years with active or convalescent COVID-19.

The rearrangement uses TRBV6-6 and TRBJ2-5, with D unresolved. The CDR3 length is 11 residues. Trimming removed 6 bases at V and 5 bases at J, with 7 bases between. Germline V gene data show CDR1 as MNHNY and CDR2 as SVGAGI (reference sequence). The CDR3 reads CASSPGETQYF. CDR3 DNA sequence: TGTGCCAGCAGCCCCGGGGAGACCCAGTACTTC.

V and J are TRBV14 and TRBJ2-4; 12 bases match TRBD2. Germline CDR1 and CDR2: SGHDN and FVKESK. With V trimmed by 2 bases and J by 8 bases, 7 bases remained unmatched. This CDR3 comprises 16 residues. CDR3 protein: CASSQRSSGGADIQYF. For the CDR3, the DNA is TGTGCCAGCAGCCAAAGGTCTAGCGGGGGGGCGGACATTCAGTACTTC.

The V call is TRBV29-1, the J call TRBJ2-7; maybe TRBD1 (5 bases). Germline CDR1 reads SQVTM; CDR2 reads ANQGSEA. V lost 7 bases to trimming and J lost 3 bases, with 13 bases between them. The CDR3 contains 12 residues. CDR3 protein: CSARAGVYEQYF. In DNA form, the CDR3 reads TGCAGCGCCAGGGCAGGAGTCTACGAGCAGTACTTC.

This clone is termed medium-sized. The V and J genes are TRBV29-1 and TRBJ1-3, with TRBD1 matching 8 bases. V shed 7 bases, J shed 0 bases, and the junction held 5 bases outside the gene matches. The CDR3 has 14 residues. CDR1 is SQVTM, CDR2 ANQGSEA, per germline. The CDR3 coding sequence is TGCAGCGCTTGGACAGGGAGCTCTGGAAACACCATATATTTT. It translates to CSAWTGSSGNTIYF.

The CDR3 sequence: CASSPWDSQNTEAFF. CDR3 DNA sequence: TGTGCCAGCAGCCCCTGGGACAGTCAGAACACTGAAGCTTTCTTT. V gene TRBV9 combines with J gene TRBJ1-1, with TRBD1 identical over 7 bases. In germline, CDR1 is SGDLS, CDR2 YYNGEE. CDR3 length equals 15 residues. Trimming removed 4 bases from V and 1 base from J; junction bases left unmatched: 7.

The chain uses TRBV11-2 and TRBJ1-1, with D perhaps matching TRBD1 (6 bases). CDR3 length: 15 residues. V shed 2 bases and J shed 7 bases, with 17 bases lying between them. Germline CDR1 SGHAT, CDR2 FQNNGV. This CDR3 is CASSLQSLNRDEAFF. The DNA of the CDR3 is TGTGCCAGCAGCTTACAGAGCCTGAACAGGGATGAAGCTTTCTTT. The variable domain in full, with the rest retrieved from reference TRBV11-2 and TRBJ1-1, is EAGVAQSPRYKIIEKRQSVAFWCNPISGHATLYWYQQILGQGPKLLIQFQNNGVVDDSQLPKDRFSAERLKGVDSTLKIQPAKLEDSAVYLCASSLQSLNRDEAFFGQGTRLTVV.

The J gene is TRBJ1-2, the V gene TRBV29-1; D possibly corresponds to TRBD1 (5 bases). V shed 7 bases and J shed 1 base, with 7 bases lying between them. This CDR3 spans 11 amino acids. Germline V lookup: CDR1 SQVTM, CDR2 ANQGSEA. In DNA form, the CDR3 reads TGCAGCGGCAGGGATAACTATGGCTACACCTTC. Amino acid sequence: CSGRDNYGYTF. The whole variable domain, remainder taken from reference TRBV29-1 and TRBJ1-2, is SAVISQKPSRDICQRGTSLTIQCQVDSQVTMMFWYRQQPGQSLTLIATANQGSEATYESGFVIDKFPISRPNLTFSTLTVSNMSPEDSSIYLCSGRDNYGYTFGSGTRLTVV.

The chain uses TRBV7-2 and TRBJ2-5, with 10 bases fitting TRBD2. CDR3 length equals 17 residues. Germline V gene lookup returns CDR1 SGHTA and CDR2 FQGNSA. With V trimmed by 3 bases and J by 4 bases, 11 bases remained unmatched. The CDR3 bases are TGTGCCAGCAGCTTTAGCGGGGGGCTCGGGGTAGGAGAGACCCAGTACTTC. It translates to CASSFSGGLGVGETQYF. Based on the CDR3 plus reference TRBV7-2 and TRBJ2-5, the full variable domain is GAGVSQSPSNKVTEKGKDVELRCDPISGHTALYWYRQSLGQGLEFLIYFQGNSAPDKSGLPSDRFSAERTGGSVSTLTIQRTQQEDSAVYLCASSFSGGLGVGETQYFGPGTRLLVL.

The rearrangement uses TRBV19 and TRBJ2-3; 9 positions agree with TRBD1. V shed 4 bases and J 3 bases; nucleotides not matched to a gene: 2. This CDR3 comprises 14 residues. Germline V gene lookup returns CDR1 LNHDA and CDR2 SQIVND (reference sequence). CDR3 sequence: CASSRDRETDTQYF. CDR3 DNA: TGTGCCAGTAGTAGGGACAGGGAGACAGATACGCAGTATTTT.

The gene calls are TRBV6-5 and TRBJ1-5; the D is unclear. Trimming cost V 0 bases and J 3 bases, with 6 bases left between them. Germline loops: CDR1 MNHEY, CDR2 SVGAGI. CDR3 length equals 14 residues. The CDR3 bases are TGTGCCAGCAGTTACTCCGGTTACAATCAGCCCCAGCATTTT. Amino acids: CASSYSGYNQPQHF.

The chain couples TRBV4-1 to TRBJ2-4; 9 bases agree with TRBD1. V shed 1 base and J 4 bases; nucleotides not matched to a gene: 2. Germline values: CDR1 MGHRA, CDR2 YSYEKL. The CDR3 is made up of 15 amino acids. In DNA, the CDR3 is TGCGCCAGCAGCCAAGGAGGGACAGGGAAAAACATTCAGTACTTC. Protein sequence: CASSQGGTGKNIQYF.

The chain uses TRBV2 and TRBJ1-2; 7 nucleotides match TRBD1. Germline lookup yields CDR1 SNHLY and CDR2 FYNNEI. The trim removed 7 bases at V and 3 bases at J, leaving 5 bases unmatched. The CDR3 consists of 13 residues. This CDR3 is CASTRQGDYGYTF. The CDR3, as DNA: TGTGCCAGCACTAGACAGGGAGACTATGGCTACACCTTC. The full variable domain, with the rest looked up from reference TRBV2 and TRBJ1-2, is EPEVTQTPSHQVTQMGQEVILRCVPISNHLYFYWYRQILGQKVEFLVSFYNNEISEKSEIFDDQFSVERPDGSNFTLKIRSTKLEDSAMYFCASTRQGDYGYTFGSGTRLTVV.

The chain recombines TRBV2 with TRBJ2-1, with 8 positions matching TRBD1. V lost 6 bases to trimming and J lost 7 bases; unmatched junction nucleotides: 11. The CDR3 length is 15 residues. In germline, CDR1 is SNHLY, CDR2 FYNNEI. CDR3: CASRTDNRQGNEQFF. The CDR3 region has the DNA TGTGCCAGCAGGACCGACAATAGACAGGGGAATGAGCAGTTCTTC.

V gene TRBV5-1 combines with J gene TRBJ2-1, with D unclear. Trimming shortened V by 0 bases and J by 3 bases, and 13 bases separated the two germline ends. Germline V gene data show CDR1 as SGHRS and CDR2 as YFSETQ. This CDR3 region has 16 residues. CDR3 region: CASSLARGTGYNEQFF. The CDR3 nucleotides read TGCGCCAGCAGCTTGGCCCGAGGAACTGGCTACAATGAGCAGTTCTTC.

The chain combines TRBV15 with TRBJ1-5, with D tentatively TRBD1 (5 bases). The CDR3 runs to 17 residues. Germline V lookup: CDR1 LNHNV, CDR2 YYDKDF (reference sequence). Trimming stripped 3 bases from V and 0 bases from J, with 15 bases between. The DNA of the CDR3 is TGTGCCACCAGCAGTGGACGGGGGATTACTAGCAATCAGCCCCAGCATTTT. Its translation is CATSSGRGITSNQPQHF.

The rearrangement uses TRBV6-1 and TRBJ1-1; no definite D call. The ends were cut back, 3 bases at V and 4 bases at J, with 15 bases in the middle. Germline V gene data show CDR1 as MNHNS and CDR2 as SASEGT. This CDR3 has 15 residues. This CDR3 is CASSESRHRFTEAFF. CDR3 in DNA: TGTGCCAGCAGTGAGTCCAGGCATCGTTTCACTGAAGCTTTCTTT.

The chain links TRBV21-1 to TRBJ1-1. TRBV21-1 is annotated as a pseudogene. CDR3 length equals 15 residues. In DNA form, the CDR3 reads TGTGCCAGCAGCAAAAAGGAGGGAAGGTACACTGAAGCTTTCTTT. This encodes CASSKKEGRYTEAFF.

This chain uses TRBV12-1 with TRBJ2-7; no DNA check was done on the table's D call, TRBD1. TRBV12-1 counts as a pseudogene. The CDR3 loop spans 14 amino acids. The CDR3, as DNA: TGTGCCAGCAGCCCCAGGACAGCGAACTACGAGCAGTACTTC. Protein sequence: CASSPRTANYEQYF.

The rearrangement joins TRBV7-2 to TRBJ1-1; D uncertain. V shed 1 base and J shed 2 bases, with 8 bases lying between them. The CDR3 has 14 residues. Germline assignment: CDR1 SGHTA and CDR2 FQGNSA. CDR3 DNA sequence: TGTGCCAGCAGCTTAGACGTTAGAAACACTGAAGCTTTCTTT. This gives the protein CASSLDVRNTEAFF.

The chain has TRBV5-4 and TRBJ1-2; 8 bases fit TRBD1. The length of the CDR3 is 14 residues. The germline gives CDR1 SGHNT, CDR2 YYREEE (reference sequence). The trim removed 4 bases at V and 4 bases at J, leaving 6 bases unmatched. This CDR3 is CASSPTGVIYGYTF. As DNA, the CDR3 is TGTGCCAGCAGCCCGACAGGGGTAATCTATGGCTACACCTTC.

The V and J genes are TRBV9 and TRBJ1-1; D may be TRBD1 (5 bases). The CDR3 is 14 residues long. The V and J ends lost 3 bases and 4 bases respectively, with 13 bases between them. Germline V gene data show CDR1 as SGDLS and CDR2 as YYNGEE. The CDR3 DNA sequence: TGTGCCAGCAGCGGCAGGGTAGCGGGCACTGAAGCTTTCTTT. Its translation: CASSGRVAGTEAFF.

This clone is a singleton in its sample. The chain has TRBV18 and TRBJ2-1; weak D call: TRBD1 (6 bases). The germline V gene encodes CDR1 KGHSH and CDR2 LQKENI. This CDR3 has 16 residues. V shed 1 base and J shed 6 bases, with 16 bases lying between them. The CDR3 region is CASSPRQGSSSNEQFF. CDR3 nucleotides: TGTGCCAGCTCACCACGCCAGGGGTCCTCTTCCAATGAGCAGTTCTTC.

The chain is built from TRBV10-2 and TRBJ1-5; possibly TRBD1 for D (5 bases). V was cut by 7 bases and J by 6 bases, with 16 bases left in between. CDR3 length: 14 amino acids. Germline lookup yields CDR1 WSHSY and CDR2 SAAADI. In nucleotides, the CDR3 is TGCGCCAGCACGGGTGGACATTTTACTCAGCCCCAGCATTTT. Translation: CASTGGHFTQPQHF.

V and J are TRBV5-6 and TRBJ1-6; 8 bases align to TRBD1. After removal of 4 bases from V and 7 bases from J, the junction contained 7 bases not matched to a gene. The CDR3 length is 15 residues. Looked up from germline, CDR1 is SGHDT and CDR2 is YYEEEE. CDR3 nucleotides: TGTGCCAGCAGCGCCGACAGGGGCCGGAATTCACCCCTCCACTTT. Translating it yields CASSADRGRNSPLHF.

The CDR3 DNA follows: TGTGCCAGCAGCCAAGGAACAGGGTATCGAACCTACAATGAGCAGTTCTTC. It codes for CASSQGTGYRTYNEQFF. V usage is TRBV14 and J usage is TRBJ2-1; D is possibly TRBD1 (6 bases). The germline gives CDR1 SGHDN, CDR2 FVKESK. There are 17 residues in the CDR3. V lost 1 base and J lost 2, with 15 bases in between.

This chain joins TRBV6-6 and TRBJ1-6; 9 positions match TRBD1. This CDR3 has 14 residues. Per germline, CDR1 MNHNY and CDR2 SVGAGI (reference sequence). V lost 4 bases, J lost 10 bases, and 5 bases stayed unmatched. The DNA for the CDR3 is TGTGCCAGCAGTTGGGACAGGGCTCGGTCACCCCTCCACTTT. Protein product: CASSWDRARSPLHF.

The chain has TRBV7-9 and TRBJ2-7; 9 bases match TRBD1. The germline V gene encodes CDR1 SEHNR and CDR2 FQNEAQ (reference sequence). V was pared by 7 bases and J by 2 bases, with 12 bases of the junction left unmatched. The CDR3 is made up of 16 amino acids. The CDR3 region has the DNA TGTGCCAGCACCAATGTCCAGGACAGGGGCACCTACGAGCAGTACTTC. It translates to CASTNVQDRGTYEQYF.

The genes are TRBV3-1 (or the pseudogene TRBV3-2) and TRBJ2-5; D is ambiguous. Trimming took off 1 base at V and 4 bases at J, with 10 bases between the two ends. CDR3 length equals 14 residues. From germline, CDR1 is LGHDT and CDR2 YNNKEL (reference sequence). In DNA, the CDR3 is TGTGCCAGCAGCCAAGGGATAGCCGGAGAGACCCAGTACTTC. It specifies CASSQGIAGETQYF.

By sample fraction, this clone is medium-sized. The chain has TRBV11-2 and TRBJ1-1; TRBD1 matches at 8 bases. V gave up 1 base and J gave up 8 bases; unmatched junction bases: 9. The CDR3 has 15 amino acids. The germline CDR1 and CDR2 sequences are SGHAT and FQNNGV. CDR3 nucleotides: TGTGCCAGCAGCTTAGGGGGGCAGGGGGCCTCCGAAGCTTTCTTT. Its translation: CASSLGGQGASEAFF.

The rearrangement joins TRBV6-5 to TRBJ2-7, with 9 nucleotides matching TRBD2. The CDR3 consists of 16 residues. V shed 0 bases and J 4 bases; nucleotides not matched to a gene: 7. Germline values: CDR1 MNHEY, CDR2 SVGAGI. CDR3 region: CASSYSSAGGNYEQYF. The CDR3 bases are TGTGCCAGCAGTTACTCGAGTGCGGGGGGGAATTACGAGCAGTACTTC.